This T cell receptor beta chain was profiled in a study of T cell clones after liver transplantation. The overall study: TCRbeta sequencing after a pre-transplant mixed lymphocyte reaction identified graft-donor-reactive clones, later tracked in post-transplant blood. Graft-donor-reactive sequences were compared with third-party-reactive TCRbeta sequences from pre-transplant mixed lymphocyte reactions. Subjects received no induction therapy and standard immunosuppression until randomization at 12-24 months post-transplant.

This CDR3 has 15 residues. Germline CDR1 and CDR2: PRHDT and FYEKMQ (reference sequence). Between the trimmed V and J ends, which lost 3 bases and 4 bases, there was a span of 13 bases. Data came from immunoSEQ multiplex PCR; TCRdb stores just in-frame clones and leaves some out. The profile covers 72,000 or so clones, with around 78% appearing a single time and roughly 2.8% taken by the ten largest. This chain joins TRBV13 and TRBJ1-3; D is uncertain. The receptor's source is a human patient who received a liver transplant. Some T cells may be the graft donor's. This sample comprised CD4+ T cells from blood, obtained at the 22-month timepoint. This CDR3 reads CASSLDRTPGNTIYF. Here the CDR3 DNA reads TGTGCCAGCAGCTTGGATCGGACTCCCGGAAACACCATATATTTT.